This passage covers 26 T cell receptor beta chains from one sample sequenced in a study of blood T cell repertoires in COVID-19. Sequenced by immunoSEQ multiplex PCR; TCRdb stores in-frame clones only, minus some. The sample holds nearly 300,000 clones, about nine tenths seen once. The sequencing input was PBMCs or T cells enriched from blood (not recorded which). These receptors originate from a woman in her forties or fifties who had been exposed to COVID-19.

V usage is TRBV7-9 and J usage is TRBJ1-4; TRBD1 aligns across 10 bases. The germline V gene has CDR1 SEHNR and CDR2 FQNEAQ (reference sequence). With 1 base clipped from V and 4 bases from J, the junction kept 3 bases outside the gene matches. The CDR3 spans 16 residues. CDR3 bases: TGTGCCAGCAGCTTAGGGGACAGGGGAGGTAATGAAAAACTGTTTTTT. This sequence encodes CASSLGDRGGNEKLFF.

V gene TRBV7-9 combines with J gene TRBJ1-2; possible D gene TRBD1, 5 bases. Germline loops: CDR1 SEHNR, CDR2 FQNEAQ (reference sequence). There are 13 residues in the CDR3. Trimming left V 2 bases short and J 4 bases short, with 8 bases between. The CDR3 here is CASSLRDSYGYTF. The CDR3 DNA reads TGTGCCAGCAGCTTAAGAGACAGCTATGGCTACACCTTC.

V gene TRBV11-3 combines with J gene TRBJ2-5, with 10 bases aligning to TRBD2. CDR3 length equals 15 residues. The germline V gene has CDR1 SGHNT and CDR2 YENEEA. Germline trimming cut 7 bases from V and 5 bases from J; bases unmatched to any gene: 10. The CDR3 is CASTLSGGAGETQYF. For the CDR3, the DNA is TGTGCCAGCACCTTGAGCGGGGGGGCCGGGGAGACCCAGTACTTC.

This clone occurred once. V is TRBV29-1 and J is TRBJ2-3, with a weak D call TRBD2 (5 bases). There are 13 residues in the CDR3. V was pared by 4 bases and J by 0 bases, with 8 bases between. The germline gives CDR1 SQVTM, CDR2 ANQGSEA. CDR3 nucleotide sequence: TGCAGCGTTGCGGGATCTAGCACAGATACGCAGTATTTT. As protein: CSVAGSSTDTQYF.

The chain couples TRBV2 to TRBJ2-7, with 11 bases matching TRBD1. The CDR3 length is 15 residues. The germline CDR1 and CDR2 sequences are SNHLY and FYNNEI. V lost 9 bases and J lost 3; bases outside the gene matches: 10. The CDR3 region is CARSSPGTGGYEQYF. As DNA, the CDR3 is TGTGCCAGAAGTTCCCCCGGGACAGGGGGCTACGAGCAGTACTTC.

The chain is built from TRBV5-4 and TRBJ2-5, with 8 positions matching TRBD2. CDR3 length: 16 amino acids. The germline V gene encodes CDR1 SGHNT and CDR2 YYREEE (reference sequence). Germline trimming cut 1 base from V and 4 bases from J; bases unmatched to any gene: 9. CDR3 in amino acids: CASSLSGGGRGETQYF. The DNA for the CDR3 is TGTGCCAGCAGCTTGTCTGGCGGGGGGCGGGGAGAGACCCAGTACTTC.

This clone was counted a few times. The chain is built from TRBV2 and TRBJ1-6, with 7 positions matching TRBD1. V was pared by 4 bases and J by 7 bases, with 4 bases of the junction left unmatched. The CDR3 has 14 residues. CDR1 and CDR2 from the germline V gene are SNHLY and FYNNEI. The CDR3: CASSADRVNSPLHF. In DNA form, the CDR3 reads TGTGCCAGCAGTGCTGACAGGGTAAATTCACCCCTCCACTTT.

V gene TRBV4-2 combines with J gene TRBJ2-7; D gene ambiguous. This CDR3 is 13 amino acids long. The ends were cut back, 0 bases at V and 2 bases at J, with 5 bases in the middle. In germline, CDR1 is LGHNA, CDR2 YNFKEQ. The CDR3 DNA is TGTGCCAGCAGCCAAGATCGTCCCTACGAGCAGTACTTC. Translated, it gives CASSQDRPYEQYF.

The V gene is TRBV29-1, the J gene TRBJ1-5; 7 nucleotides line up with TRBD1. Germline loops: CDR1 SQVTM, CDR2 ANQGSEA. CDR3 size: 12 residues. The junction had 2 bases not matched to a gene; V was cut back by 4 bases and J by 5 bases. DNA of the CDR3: TGCAGCGTTGGGACAGGAGATCAGCCCCAGCATTTT. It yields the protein CSVGTGDQPQHF.

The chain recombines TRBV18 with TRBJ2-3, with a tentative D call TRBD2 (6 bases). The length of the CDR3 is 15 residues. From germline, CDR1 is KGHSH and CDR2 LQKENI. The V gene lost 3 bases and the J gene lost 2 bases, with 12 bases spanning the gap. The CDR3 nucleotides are TGTGCCAGCTCACCGGGGACTGGGAACACAGATACGCAGTATTTT. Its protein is CASSPGTGNTDTQYF.

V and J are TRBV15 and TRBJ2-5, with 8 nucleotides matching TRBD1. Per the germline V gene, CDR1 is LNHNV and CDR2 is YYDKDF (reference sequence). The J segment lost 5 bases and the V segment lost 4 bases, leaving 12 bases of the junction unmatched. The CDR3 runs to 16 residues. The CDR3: CATSTGTGSIRETQYF. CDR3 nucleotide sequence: TGTGCCACCAGCACCGGGACAGGCTCCATTCGGGAGACCCAGTACTTC.

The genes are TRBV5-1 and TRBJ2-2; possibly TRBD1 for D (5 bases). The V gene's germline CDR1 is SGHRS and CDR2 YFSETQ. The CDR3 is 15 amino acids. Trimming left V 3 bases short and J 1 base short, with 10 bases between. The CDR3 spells CASSYQGENTGELFF. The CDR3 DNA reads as TGCGCCAGCAGCTACCAGGGCGAGAACACCGGGGAGCTGTTTTTT. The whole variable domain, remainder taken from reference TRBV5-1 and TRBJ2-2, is KAGVTQTPRYLIKTRGQQVTLSCSPISGHRSVSWYQQTPGQGLQFLFEYFSETQRNKGNFPGRFSGRQFSNSRSEMNVSTLELGDSALYLCASSYQGENTGELFFGEGSRLTVL.

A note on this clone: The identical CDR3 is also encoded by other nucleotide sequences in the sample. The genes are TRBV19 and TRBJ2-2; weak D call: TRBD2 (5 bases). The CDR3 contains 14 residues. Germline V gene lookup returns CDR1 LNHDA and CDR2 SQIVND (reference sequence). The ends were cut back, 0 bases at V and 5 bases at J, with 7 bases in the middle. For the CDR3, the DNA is TGTGCCAGTAGTATAGATCGAGGGACCGGGGAGCTGTTTTTT. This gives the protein CASSIDRGTGELFF.

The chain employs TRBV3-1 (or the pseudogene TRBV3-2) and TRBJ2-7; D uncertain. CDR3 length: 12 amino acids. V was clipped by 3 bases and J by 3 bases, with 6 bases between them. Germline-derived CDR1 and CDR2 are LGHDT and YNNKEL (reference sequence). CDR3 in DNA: TGTGCCAGCAGCCAGTTACACTACGAGCAGTACTTC. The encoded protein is CASSQLHYEQYF.

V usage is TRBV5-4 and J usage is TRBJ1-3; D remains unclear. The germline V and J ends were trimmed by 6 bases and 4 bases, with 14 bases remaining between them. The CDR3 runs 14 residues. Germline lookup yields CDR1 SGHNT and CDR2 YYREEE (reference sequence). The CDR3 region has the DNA TGTGCCAGCACCACCGGGTCCTACGGAAACACCATATATTTT. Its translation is CASTTGSYGNTIYF.

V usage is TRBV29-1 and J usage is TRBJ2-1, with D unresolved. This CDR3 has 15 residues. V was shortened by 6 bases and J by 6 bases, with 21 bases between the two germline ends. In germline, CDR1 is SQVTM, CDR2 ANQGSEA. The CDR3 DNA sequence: TGCAGCGTAACTGCAATTTGGGCTCTGGTCAATGAGCAGTTCTTC. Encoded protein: CSVTAIWALVNEQFF.

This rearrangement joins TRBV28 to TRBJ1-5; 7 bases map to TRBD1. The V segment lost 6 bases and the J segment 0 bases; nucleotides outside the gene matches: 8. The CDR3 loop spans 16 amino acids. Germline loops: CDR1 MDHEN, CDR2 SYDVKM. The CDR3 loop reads CASRDTGVVSNQPQHF. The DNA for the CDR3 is TGTGCCAGCAGGGATACAGGGGTTGTTAGCAATCAGCCCCAGCATTTT.

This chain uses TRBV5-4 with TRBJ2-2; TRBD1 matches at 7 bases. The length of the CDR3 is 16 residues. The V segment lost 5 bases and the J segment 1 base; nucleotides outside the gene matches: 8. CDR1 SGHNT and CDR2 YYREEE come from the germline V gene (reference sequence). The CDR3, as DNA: TGTGCCAGCAGTAAAGTAAGGACAGGGAACACCGGGGAGCTGTTTTTT. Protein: CASSKVRTGNTGELFF.

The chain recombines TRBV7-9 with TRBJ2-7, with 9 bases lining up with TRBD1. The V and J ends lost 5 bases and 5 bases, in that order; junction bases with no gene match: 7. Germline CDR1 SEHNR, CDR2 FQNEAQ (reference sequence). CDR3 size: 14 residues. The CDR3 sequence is CASSPRDRVDEQYF. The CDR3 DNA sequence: TGTGCCAGCAGCCCCCGGGACAGGGTCGACGAGCAGTACTTC.

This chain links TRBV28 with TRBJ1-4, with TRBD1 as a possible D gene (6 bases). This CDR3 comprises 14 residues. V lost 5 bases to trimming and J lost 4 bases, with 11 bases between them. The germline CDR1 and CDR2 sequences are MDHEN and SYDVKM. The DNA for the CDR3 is TGTGCCAGCAGTACCCGACAGGTTAATGAAAAACTGTTTTTT. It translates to CASSTRQVNEKLFF.

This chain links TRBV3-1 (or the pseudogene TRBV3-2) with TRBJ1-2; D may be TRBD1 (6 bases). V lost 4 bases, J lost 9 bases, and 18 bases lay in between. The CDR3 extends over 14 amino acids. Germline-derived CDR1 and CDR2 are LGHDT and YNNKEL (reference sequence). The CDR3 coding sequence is TGTGCCAGCAGCCCTCTACCGGGACAAGCGAGCTACACCTTC. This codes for CASSPLPGQASYTF.

CDR3 in DNA: TGTGCCAGTAGTACCTCCTTGGGGAGGGGACGTAACTATGGCTACACCTTC. It specifies CASSTSLGRGRNYGYTF. The chain is built from TRBV19 and TRBJ1-2; weak D call: TRBD1 (5 bases). This CDR3 contains 17 residues. V shed 4 bases and J shed 1 base, with 19 bases lying between them. The V gene's germline CDR1 is LNHDA and CDR2 SQIVND (reference sequence).

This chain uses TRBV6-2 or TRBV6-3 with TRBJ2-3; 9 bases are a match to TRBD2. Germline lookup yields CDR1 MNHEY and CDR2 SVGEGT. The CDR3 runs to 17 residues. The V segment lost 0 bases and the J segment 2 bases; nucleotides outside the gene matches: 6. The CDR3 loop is CASSYSPGLAFTDTQYF. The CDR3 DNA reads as TGTGCCAGCAGTTACTCGCCCGGACTAGCGTTCACAGATACGCAGTATTTT.

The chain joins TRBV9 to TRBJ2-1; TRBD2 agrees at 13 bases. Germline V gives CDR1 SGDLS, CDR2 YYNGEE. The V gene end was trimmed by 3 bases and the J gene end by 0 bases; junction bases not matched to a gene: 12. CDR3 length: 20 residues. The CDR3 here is CASSDRWTSGGHSSYNEQFF. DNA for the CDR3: TGTGCCAGCAGCGACCGATGGACTAGCGGGGGCCATAGCTCCTACAATGAGCAGTTCTTC.

In DNA form, the CDR3 reads TGTGCCAGCTCCTACCAGGGCTCTGGGGCCAACGTCCTGACTTTC. Translated, it gives CASSYQGSGANVLTF. The genes are TRBV18 and TRBJ2-6, with D perhaps TRBD1 (5 bases). The CDR3 contains 15 residues. Germline assignment: CDR1 KGHSH and CDR2 LQKENI. Trimming left V 6 bases short and J 0 bases short, with 9 bases between.

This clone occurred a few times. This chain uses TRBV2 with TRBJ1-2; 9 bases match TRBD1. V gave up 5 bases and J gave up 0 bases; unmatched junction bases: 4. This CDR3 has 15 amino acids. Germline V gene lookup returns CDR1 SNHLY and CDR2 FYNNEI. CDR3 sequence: CASSLDRGSNYGYTF. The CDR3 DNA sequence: TGTGCCAGCAGTCTGGACAGGGGTTCTAACTATGGCTACACCTTC.